These 31 T cell receptor beta chains were sequenced from one sample in a study of control samples from healthy donors and cancer patients. Clones were sequenced by immunoSEQ multiplex PCR, and TCRdb holds only the in-frame ones, with some missing. The table lists 400,000 to 500,000 clones, around 90% of them singletons. Material: PBMCs. These receptors originate from a man aged 40-49 years with head and neck cancer.

In its sample, this clone was seen once. This chain connects TRBV7-8 to TRBJ2-3, with a weak D call TRBD2 (5 bases). V lost 11 bases and J lost 1, with 10 bases in between. Germline values: CDR1 SGHVS, CDR2 FQNEAQ. The CDR3 has 12 residues. CDR3 region: CAASGGTDTQYF. CDR3 bases: TGTGCCGCCAGCGGTGGCACAGATACGCAGTATTTT.

This chain joins TRBV27 and TRBJ2-7, with D maybe TRBD2 (5 bases). The CDR3 totals 13 residues. CDR1 MNHEY and CDR2 SMNVEV come from the germline V gene (reference sequence). Trimming pared 6 bases from V and 4 bases from J, leaving 13 bases between. This chain's CDR3 is CASSPGERYEQYF. CDR3 in DNA: TGTGCCAGCAGCCCCGGGGAGAGATACGAGCAGTACTTC.

This clone was seen a few times. The V gene is TRBV5-1, the J gene TRBJ2-7; D unclear. Germline V CDR1 and CDR2: SGHRS, YFSETQ. The CDR3 totals 16 residues. V lost 1 base to trimming and J lost 0 bases, with 14 bases between them. Here the CDR3 reads CASSLSEHRSSYEQYF. The CDR3 bases are TGCGCCAGCAGCTTGTCCGAACACCGGAGCTCCTACGAGCAGTACTTC.

The chain recombines TRBV27 with TRBJ1-2; 9 nucleotides align to TRBD1. Germline CDR1 MNHEY, CDR2 SMNVEV (reference sequence). The V gene end was trimmed by 5 bases and the J gene end by 3 bases; junction bases not matched to a gene: 4. The CDR3 spans 14 residues. CDR3 DNA: TGTGCCAGCAGTCTGGGACAGGGATACTATGGCTACACCTTC. This gives the protein CASSLGQGYYGYTF.

This rearrangement joins TRBV24-1 to TRBJ2-7; a possible D gene is TRBD1 (6 bases). V dropped 2 bases and J dropped 2 bases, with 12 bases sitting between them. CDR3 size: 15 residues. CDR1 and CDR2 (germline): KGHDR, SFDVKD. For the CDR3, the DNA is TGTGCCACCAGTGATTCCGGGACAAGTCCCTACGAGCAGTACTTC. Amino acids: CATSDSGTSPYEQYF.

The CDR3 loop reads CASSPLGQGGNSPLHF. CDR3 coding DNA: TGTGCCAGCTCACCACTGGGACAGGGAGGCAATTCACCCCTCCACTTT. The chain employs TRBV18 and TRBJ1-6, with 9 bases fitting TRBD1. The germline V gene has CDR1 KGHSH and CDR2 LQKENI. The CDR3 is made up of 16 amino acids. The junction had 5 bases not matched to a gene; V was cut back by 1 base and J by 7 bases.

The rearrangement joins TRBV5-3 to TRBJ2-7; 10 bases are shared with TRBD1. TRBV5-3 is assigned to the ORF class and has an uncertain function. The junction had 12 bases not matched to a gene; V was cut back by 4 bases and J by 5 bases. This CDR3 has 16 amino acids. The CDR3 sequence is CARSKTPGQGTHEQYF. CDR3 bases: TGTGCCAGAAGCAAAACACCGGGACAGGGGACCCACGAGCAGTACTTC.

The chain couples TRBV28 to TRBJ2-2; TRBD2 matches 9 bases. CDR3 length: 13 amino acids. J lost 7 bases, V lost 7 bases, and 4 bases had no gene match. Germline loops: CDR1 MDHEN, CDR2 SYDVKM. The CDR3 DNA sequence: TGTGCCAGCACCCTAGCGGGGAGCGGGGAGCTGTTTTTT. This gives the protein CASTLAGSGELFF.

This clone was counted between two and nine times. V and J are TRBV9 and TRBJ2-1; possibly TRBD2 for D (7 bases). Trimming removed 4 bases from V and 7 bases from J, with 18 bases in between. The germline V gene has CDR1 SGDLS and CDR2 YYNGEE. The CDR3 is 15 amino acids. CDR3 amino acids: CASSPRRGPGNEQFF. In nucleotides, the CDR3 is TGTGCCAGCAGCCCACGGCGGGGGCCAGGAAATGAGCAGTTCTTC.

J is TRBJ1-4 and V is TRBV6-5; D gene ambiguous. The CDR3 is 14 residues long. Trimming cost V 6 bases and J 8 bases, with 16 bases left between them. Germline CDR1 MNHEY, CDR2 SVGAGI. The chain's CDR3 is CASRGRPPEEKLFF. The CDR3 DNA is TGTGCCAGCAGAGGGAGACCTCCCGAGGAAAAACTGTTTTTT.

This clone was seen a single time. The chain uses TRBV3-1 (or the pseudogene TRBV3-2) and TRBJ2-6; D may be TRBD2 (6 bases). Trimming cost V 3 bases and J 0 bases, with 9 bases left between them. Germline V gene data show CDR1 as LGHDT and CDR2 as YNNKEL (reference sequence). The CDR3 sequence is 16 residues long. The CDR3 DNA is TGTGCCAGCAGCCATGAGGGAGGCTCTGGGGCCAACGTCCTGACTTTC. Protein product: CASSHEGGSGANVLTF.

In its sample, this clone was seen once. The chain is built from TRBV6-5 and TRBJ2-3; D is possibly TRBD2 (5 bases). Trimming took off 5 bases at V and 1 base at J, with 13 bases between the two ends. The CDR3 is made up of 15 amino acids. Germline CDR1 and CDR2: MNHEY and SVGAGI. The CDR3 sequence is CASSRPSGGTDTQYF. CDR3 bases: TGTGCCAGCAGTAGACCCTCCGGGGGCACAGATACGCAGTATTTT.

V usage is TRBV20-1 and J usage is TRBJ1-4, with D unclear. Trimming pared 2 bases from V and 12 bases from J, leaving 10 bases between. CDR3 length equals 11 residues. Germline V gene data show CDR1 as DFQATT and CDR2 as SNEGSKA (reference sequence). CDR3 loop: CSARNGFELFF. The CDR3 nucleotides read TGCAGTGCTAGAAACGGGTTCGAACTGTTTTTT.

The V gene is TRBV11-2, the J gene TRBJ2-5; 11 positions agree with TRBD2. Per germline, CDR1 SGHAT and CDR2 FQNNGV. The V and J ends lost 1 base and 3 bases, in that order; junction bases with no gene match: 10. The CDR3 totals 18 residues. CDR3 nucleotides: TGTGCCAGCAGCTTAGGGACAGGGACTAGCGGTAGAAAAGAGACCCAGTACTTC. Translated, it gives CASSLGTGTSGRKETQYF.

The V call is TRBV7-2, the J call TRBJ2-1; D may be TRBD1 (5 bases). The CDR3 contains 15 residues. Trimming cost V 5 bases and J 2 bases, with 13 bases left between them. Germline CDR1 SGHTA, CDR2 FQGNSA. The CDR3 spells CASSPGHSAYNEQFF. CDR3 bases: TGTGCCAGCAGCCCTGGACACTCTGCCTACAATGAGCAGTTCTTC.

The genes are TRBV16 and TRBJ1-6; a possible D gene is TRBD1 (5 bases). Trimming pared 6 bases from V and 6 bases from J, leaving 15 bases between. The germline V gene has CDR1 KGHSY and CDR2 FQNENV. This CDR3 has 15 residues. The CDR3 nucleotides are TGTGCCAGCAGACCATATGGGGGGAGTAATTCACCCCTCCACTTT. It yields the protein CASRPYGGSNSPLHF.

This chain joins TRBV4-1 and TRBJ1-1, with a possible D match to TRBD1 (6 bases). CDR3 size: 18 residues. CDR1 is MGHRA, CDR2 YSYEKL, per germline. Trimming stripped 0 bases from V and 1 base from J, with 18 bases between. CDR3 residues: CASSQERGGLLGNTEAFF. The CDR3 DNA is TGCGCCAGCAGCCAAGAGCGTGGGGGCCTTCTAGGGAACACTGAAGCTTTCTTT.

The rearrangement links TRBV7-9 to TRBJ2-7; D gene ambiguous. The CDR3 runs 15 residues. Germline V lookup: CDR1 SEHNR, CDR2 FQNEAQ (reference sequence). V shed 5 bases and J shed 2 bases, with 16 bases lying between them. The chain's CDR3 is CASSPKKSKAYEQYF. The CDR3 bases are TGTGCCAGCAGCCCCAAGAAGAGTAAAGCCTACGAGCAGTACTTC.

This chain uses TRBV7-8 with TRBJ2-7; a possible D gene is TRBD2 (5 bases). Looked up from germline, CDR1 is SGHVS and CDR2 is FQNEAQ. CDR3 size: 17 residues. V lost 8 bases and J lost 1, with 24 bases in between. CDR3 sequence: CASHGLRRTGGSYEQYF. The CDR3 DNA reads TGTGCCAGCCATGGCCTAAGACGTACCGGCGGGTCCTACGAGCAGTACTTC.

This clone was seen just once. This sequence joins TRBV18 and TRBJ1-6; D ambiguous. This CDR3 has 15 amino acids. V lost 3 bases to trimming and J lost 6 bases, with 12 bases between them. The germline gives CDR1 KGHSH, CDR2 LQKENI. In nucleotides, the CDR3 is TGTGCCAGCTCACCCCTTACAGATACTAATTCACCCCTCCACTTT. Protein product: CASSPLTDTNSPLHF. The full variable domain, completed using reference TRBV18 and TRBJ1-6, is NAGVMQNPRHLVRRRGQEARLRCSPMKGHSHVYWYRQLPEEGLKFMVYLQKENIIDESGMPKERFSAEFPKEGPSILRIQQVVRGDSAAYFCASSPLTDTNSPLHFGNGTRLTVT.

This chain links TRBV18 with TRBJ2-7; TRBD2 matches 8 bases. V lost 2 bases to trimming and J lost 5 bases; unmatched junction nucleotides: 5. The CDR3 is 14 amino acids. From germline, CDR1 is KGHSH and CDR2 LQKENI. The CDR3 region has the DNA TGTGCCAGCTCACCAATAGCGGGATTCCACGAGCAGTACTTC. This encodes CASSPIAGFHEQYF.

This clone was detected only once. This rearrangement joins TRBV3-1 (or the pseudogene TRBV3-2) to TRBJ2-7; 9 nucleotides agree with TRBD2. V gave up 0 bases and J gave up 1 base; unmatched junction bases: 7. The germline V gene has CDR1 LGHDT and CDR2 YNNKEL (reference sequence). The CDR3 loop spans 17 amino acids. Here the CDR3 reads CASSQDLGGGVSYEQYF. The CDR3 coding sequence is TGTGCCAGCAGCCAAGATTTGGGCGGGGGGGTATCCTACGAGCAGTACTTC.

The chain has TRBV5-1 and TRBJ1-3; the D gene is possibly TRBD1 (6 bases). V lost 5 bases and J lost 2, with 11 bases in between. This CDR3 comprises 14 residues. CDR1 SGHRS and CDR2 YFSETQ come from the germline V gene. DNA of the CDR3: TGCGCCAGCAGTGGCGGGGGCGCTGGAAACACCATATATTTT. Translated, it gives CASSGGGAGNTIYF.

The rearrangement links TRBV10-1 to TRBJ2-1; a possible D gene is TRBD2 (6 bases). V lost 2 bases and J lost 10, with 15 bases in between. The V gene's germline CDR1 is WNHNN and CDR2 SYGVQD (reference sequence). The CDR3 has 14 amino acids. The CDR3 region is CASSEGSGRREQFF. DNA for the CDR3: TGCGCCAGCAGTGAGGGTAGCGGACGGCGGGAGCAGTTCTTC.

The chain employs TRBV10-2 and TRBJ2-5; 9 bases align to TRBD2. The CDR3 runs 16 residues. The V gene end was trimmed by 8 bases and the J gene end by 4 bases; junction bases not matched to a gene: 14. The germline V gene has CDR1 WSHSY and CDR2 SAAADI. The CDR3 bases are TGCGCCAGCGGAAGAGGACTAGCGTCGGTCCCAGAGACCCAGTACTTC. This gives the protein CASGRGLASVPETQYF.

Written as DNA, the CDR3 is TGTGCCAGCACTCCGGGAGGGAGTTTCACAGATACGCAGTATTTT. It encodes CASTPGGSFTDTQYF. The V gene is TRBV9, the J gene TRBJ2-3; the match to TRBD2 covers 8 bases. The length of the CDR3 is 15 residues. CDR1 and CDR2 from the germline V gene are SGDLS and YYNGEE. Losses at the gene ends were 6 bases for V and 2 bases for J; bases not matched to a gene: 8.

The chain links TRBV11-2 to TRBJ1-6; D is undetermined. CDR1 and CDR2 from the germline V gene are SGHAT and FQNNGV. V was clipped by 1 base and J by 8 bases, with 6 bases between them. The CDR3 runs to 13 residues. The CDR3, as DNA: TGTGCCAGCAGCTTAGCGGCAGATTCACCCCTCCACTTT. This encodes CASSLAADSPLHF.

This clone has a handful of counts. The chain links TRBV4-1 to TRBJ2-7; possible D gene TRBD1, 6 bases. The CDR3 is 15 residues long. V lost 0 bases to trimming and J lost 2 bases, with 11 bases between them. In germline, CDR1 is MGHRA, CDR2 YSYEKL. In DNA form, the CDR3 reads TGCGCCAGCAGCCAAGAAGCCCGGACAGCCTACGAGCAGTACTTC. Protein: CASSQEARTAYEQYF.

The chain joins TRBV6-2 or TRBV6-3 to TRBJ2-5; 8 nucleotides match TRBD1. This CDR3 has 17 amino acids. Germline CDR1 and CDR2: MNHEY and SVGEGT. The J segment lost 1 base and the V segment lost 3 bases, leaving 10 bases of the junction unmatched. CDR3 bases: TGTGCCAGCAGTTATGGGACAGGTTTTGGGACCCAAGAGACCCAGTACTTC. It encodes CASSYGTGFGTQETQYF.

This chain uses TRBV4-2 with TRBJ2-1; possibly TRBD2 for D (6 bases). This CDR3 has 15 residues. V was pared by 1 base and J by 5 bases, with 12 bases between. Germline-derived CDR1 and CDR2 are LGHNA and YNFKEQ. This CDR3 is CASSQAGEEHNEQFF. The CDR3 region has the DNA TGTGCCAGCAGCCAAGCGGGAGAGGAGCACAATGAGCAGTTCTTC.

The V gene is TRBV9, the J gene TRBJ2-1, with a tentative D call TRBD2 (5 bases). Germline CDR1 and CDR2: SGDLS and YYNGEE. The CDR3 is 15 residues long. Trimming took 1 base from V and 0 from J, leaving 8 bases between them. The CDR3 DNA reads as TGTGCCAGCAGCGTATGGGAGTCCTCCTACAATGAGCAGTTCTTC. This translates into CASSVWESSYNEQFF.